This passage covers 25 T cell receptor beta chains from one sample sequenced in a study of blood T cell repertoires in COVID-19. Clones were read by immunoSEQ multiplex PCR, and TCRdb kept only the in-frame ones, dropping some. Seen here are 95,000 to 100,000 clones, roughly nine tenths observed once, and the top ten hold 15% to 20%. The specimen sequenced was peripheral blood. Receptors were obtained from a man aged 45-65 years with acute or convalescent COVID-19.

The V gene is TRBV19, the J gene TRBJ1-5, with D possibly being TRBD1 (6 bases). The germline gives CDR1 LNHDA, CDR2 SQIVND (reference sequence). The CDR3 runs to 13 residues. V was shortened by 7 bases and J by 2 bases, with 9 bases between the two germline ends. The CDR3 loop is CASMTGGNQPQHF. CDR3 sequence (DNA): TGTGCCAGTATGACAGGCGGCAATCAGCCCCAGCATTTT.

This chain joins TRBV6-5 and TRBJ1-1, with D possibly being TRBD1 (5 bases). Trimming left V 8 bases short and J 11 bases short, with 21 bases between. Germline V gene data show CDR1 as MNHEY and CDR2 as SVGAGI. The CDR3 has 13 amino acids. CDR3 sequence (DNA): TGTGCCAGCTGTAAGGGAGGGGCCGGACGGGCTTTCTTT. Its protein is CASCKGGAGRAFF.

This chain connects TRBV5-1 to TRBJ1-1; TRBD1 might be the D (5 bases). The germline V gene has CDR1 SGHRS and CDR2 YFSETQ. The CDR3 length is 13 residues. Trimming stripped 2 bases from V and 1 base from J, with 6 bases between. The CDR3 reads CASSFQGNTEAFF. CDR3 sequence (DNA): TGCGCCAGCAGCTTCCAGGGGAACACTGAAGCTTTCTTT.

The chain employs TRBV1 and TRBJ1-4. TRBV1 is deemed a pseudogene. There are 14 residues in the CDR3. This CDR3 reads CTSTCGTTNEKLFF. The CDR3 region has the DNA TGCACCAGCACGTGCGGGACAACTAATGAAAAACTGTTTTTT.

The chain has TRBV5-6 and TRBJ1-5; maybe TRBD1 (6 bases). Between the trimmed V and J ends, which lost 2 bases and 3 bases, there was a span of 12 bases. Germline V gene data show CDR1 as SGHDT and CDR2 as YYEEEE. There are 15 residues in the CDR3. The CDR3 DNA reads TGTGCCAGCAGCTTTTACAGGGTTGCCAATCAGCCCCAGCATTTT. Protein sequence: CASSFYRVANQPQHF.

The gene calls are TRBV12-5 and TRBJ2-2, with D uncertain. The V and J ends lost 2 bases and 2 bases respectively, with 9 bases between them. CDR1 LGHNT and CDR2 FRNRAP come from the germline V gene. The CDR3 runs 15 residues. The CDR3 is CASGLNTPNTGELFF. CDR3 DNA: TGTGCTAGTGGTTTGAACACACCAAACACCGGGGAGCTGTTTTTT.

The gene calls are TRBV11-3 and TRBJ2-2, with D possibly TRBD1 on 6 matching bases. From germline, CDR1 is SGHNT and CDR2 YENEEA. Between the trimmed V and J ends, which lost 5 bases and 0 bases, there was a span of 10 bases. This CDR3 is built from 15 residues. The CDR3 nucleotides read TGTGCCAGCAGCCCCGGACAGTCGAACACCGGGGAGCTGTTTTTT. Translated: CASSPGQSNTGELFF.

The chain links TRBV24-1 to TRBJ2-7; D is possibly TRBD2 (6 bases). The CDR3 has 14 amino acids. Germline-derived CDR1 and CDR2 are KGHDR and SFDVKD. V was shortened by 4 bases and J by 7 bases, with 16 bases between the two germline ends. The CDR3 here is CATSESFGGREQYF. Written as DNA, the CDR3 is TGTGCCACCAGTGAAAGTTTCGGAGGGAGGGAGCAGTACTTC.

The CDR3 DNA reads TGTGCCAGCAGCTTGGCCTTCCGGGAAGGCGAGCAGTACTTC. Translating gives CASSLAFREGEQYF. This chain connects TRBV5-4 to TRBJ2-7, with a tentative D call TRBD2 (5 bases). The germline gives CDR1 SGHNT, CDR2 YYREEE (reference sequence). Trimming cost V 0 bases and J 6 bases, with 13 bases left between them. The CDR3 covers 14 residues.

The chain carries TRBV18 and TRBJ1-1, with D uncertain. Trimming stripped 4 bases from V and 0 bases from J, with 12 bases between. Germline assignment: CDR1 KGHSH and CDR2 LQKENI. The CDR3 contains 15 residues. Written as DNA, the CDR3 is TGTGCCAGCTCACGTGCTGCCAGGCTGAACACTGAAGCTTTCTTT. Translating it yields CASSRAARLNTEAFF. The full variable domain, in which reference TRBV18 and TRBJ1-1 provide the parts outside the CDR3, is NAGVMQNPRHLVRRRGQEARLRCSPMKGHSHVYWYRQLPEEGLKFMVYLQKENIIDESGMPKERFSAEFPKEGPSILRIQQVVRGDSAAYFCASSRAARLNTEAFFGQGTRLTVV.

This clone was observed a single time. The gene calls are TRBV5-1 and TRBJ2-2; tentative D call: TRBD1 (5 bases). V lost 7 bases and J 7 bases, leaving 11 bases between the germline ends. CDR1 SGHRS and CDR2 YFSETQ come from the germline V gene. The CDR3 spans 12 residues. The CDR3 region is CASYRGSGELFF. The CDR3 nucleotides are TGCGCCAGCTATAGGGGAAGCGGGGAGCTGTTTTTT. The full variable domain, rest sourced from reference TRBV5-1 and TRBJ2-2, is KAGVTQTPRYLIKTRGQQVTLSCSPISGHRSVSWYQQTPGQGLQFLFEYFSETQRNKGNFPGRFSGRQFSNSRSEMNVSTLELGDSALYLCASYRGSGELFFGEGSRLTVL.

The rearrangement joins TRBV5-4 to TRBJ1-1; TRBD1 is a possible D gene (5 bases). The V gene lost 1 base and the J gene lost 1 base, with 5 bases spanning the gap. In germline, CDR1 is SGHNT, CDR2 YYREEE (reference sequence). The CDR3 consists of 13 residues. CDR3 nucleotide sequence: TGTGCCAGCAGCTTGCAGGGGAACACTGAAGCTTTCTTT. Amino acids: CASSLQGNTEAFF.

The chain joins TRBV28 to TRBJ2-2, with D possibly being TRBD2 (7 bases). V was pared by 5 bases and J by 1 base, with 11 bases between. CDR1 and CDR2 (germline): MDHEN, SYDVKM. The CDR3 is 15 amino acids. The CDR3 loop reads CASSGGARNTGELFF. For the CDR3, the DNA is TGTGCCAGCAGTGGGGGGGCGCGGAACACCGGGGAGCTGTTTTTT.

V gene TRBV18 combines with J gene TRBJ1-1; D remains unclear. The ends were cut back, 0 bases at V and 0 bases at J, with 5 bases in the middle. The CDR3 has 14 residues. Germline V gene data show CDR1 as KGHSH and CDR2 as LQKENI. The CDR3 nucleotides are TGTGCCAGCTCACCACCGTCAGTGAACACTGAAGCTTTCTTT. It yields the protein CASSPPSVNTEAFF. Full variable domain (outside the CDR3, taken from reference TRBV18 and TRBJ1-1): NAGVMQNPRHLVRRRGQEARLRCSPMKGHSHVYWYRQLPEEGLKFMVYLQKENIIDESGMPKERFSAEFPKEGPSILRIQQVVRGDSAAYFCASSPPSVNTEAFFGQGTRLTVV.

The chain is built from TRBV25-1 and TRBJ1-1; 7 bases align to TRBD1. Per the germline V gene, CDR1 is MGHDK and CDR2 is SYGVNS. The CDR3 consists of 14 residues. With V trimmed by 2 bases and J by 8 bases, 8 bases remained unmatched. This CDR3 is CASSEPRGQKEAFF. The CDR3 nucleotides are TGTGCCAGCAGTGAACCCCGGGGACAGAAAGAAGCTTTCTTT.

The V gene is TRBV10-3, the J gene TRBJ2-7; TRBD1 might be the D (6 bases). Trimming shortened V by 2 bases and J by 6 bases, and 14 bases separated the two germline ends. Germline V gene lookup returns CDR1 ENHRY and CDR2 SYGVKD. This CDR3 comprises 14 residues. This CDR3 reads CAISETDSRGEQYF. CDR3 in DNA: TGTGCCATCAGTGAGACGGACAGTCGGGGCGAGCAGTACTTC.

The V gene is TRBV28, the J gene TRBJ1-2; a possible D gene is TRBD1 (5 bases). The germline gives CDR1 MDHEN, CDR2 SYDVKM. The CDR3 is 15 residues long. Trimming pared 7 bases from V and 3 bases from J, leaving 18 bases between. CDR3 sequence reads: CASNQPTEGHYGYTF. CDR3 in DNA: TGTGCCAGCAACCAGCCCACGGAGGGACACTATGGCTACACCTTC.

V gene TRBV2 combines with J gene TRBJ1-2; perhaps TRBD1 as D (5 bases). The germline V gene has CDR1 SNHLY and CDR2 FYNNEI. This CDR3 contains 14 residues. The ends were cut back, 4 bases at V and 0 bases at J, with 9 bases in the middle. The CDR3 protein is CASSGGTTNYGYTF. CDR3 nucleotides: TGTGCCAGCAGTGGGGGCACCACTAACTATGGCTACACCTTC.

This clone was picked up one time. CDR3 residues: CASSGGYEAFF. CDR3 DNA: TGTGCCAGCAGCGGAGGTTATGAAGCTTTCTTT. The chain has TRBV11-2 and TRBJ1-1; D remains unclear. This CDR3 has 11 amino acids. Germline-derived CDR1 and CDR2 are SGHAT and FQNNGV. Trimming took 5 bases from V and 7 from J, leaving 8 bases between them.

The CDR3 reads CASSVGGQFNEKLFF. CDR3 nucleotide sequence: TGTGCCAGTAGTGTTGGAGGACAGTTTAATGAAAAACTGTTTTTT. The J gene is TRBJ1-4, the V gene TRBV19, with a possible D match to TRBD1 (6 bases). Germline V gives CDR1 LNHDA, CDR2 SQIVND (reference sequence). The CDR3 consists of 15 residues. V gave up 5 bases and J gave up 4 bases, with 14 bases separating them.

This clone was found a few times. The chain carries TRBV2 and TRBJ1-1; D not resolved. Trimming stripped 11 bases from V and 8 bases from J, with 21 bases between. The CDR3 has 13 amino acids. Germline values: CDR1 SNHLY, CDR2 FYNNEI. The CDR3 protein is CACRRGGQVEAFF. In DNA, the CDR3 is TGTGCCTGCCGTCGTGGTGGGCAAGTAGAAGCTTTCTTT.

The chain recombines TRBV18 with TRBJ2-1; TRBD1 agrees at 7 bases. Germline assignment: CDR1 KGHSH and CDR2 LQKENI. Trimming took 6 bases from V and 0 from J; bases not matched to a gene: 14. The CDR3 has 18 residues. The CDR3 region is CASSPDIGQAHSYNEQFF. CDR3 nucleotides: TGTGCCAGCTCCCCGGACATTGGACAGGCTCACTCCTACAATGAGCAGTTCTTC.

J is TRBJ1-2 and V is TRBV27, with D unresolved. CDR1 is MNHEY and CDR2 is SMNVEV in the germline V gene (reference sequence). This CDR3 is built from 13 residues. V was pared by 5 bases and J by 5 bases, with 12 bases between. This chain's CDR3 is CASSAGLGYGYTF. The CDR3 nucleotides read TGTGCCAGCAGTGCGGGTTTAGGGTATGGCTACACCTTC.

This chain joins TRBV6-5 and TRBJ1-1; D uncertain. There are 13 residues in the CDR3. Germline loops: CDR1 MNHEY, CDR2 SVGAGI. V lost 5 bases, J lost 8 bases, and 15 bases lay in between. Here the CDR3 reads CASSRGETLEAFF. The CDR3 DNA is TGTGCCAGCAGTCGGGGTGAGACACTGGAAGCTTTCTTT.

This chain uses TRBV7-7 with TRBJ1-1, with D maybe TRBD1 (6 bases). Trimming shortened V by 5 bases and J by 5 bases, and 12 bases separated the two germline ends. The length of the CDR3 is 13 residues. Germline CDR1 is SSHAT and CDR2 is FNYEAQ (reference sequence). This CDR3 reads CASSPGVGTEAFF. The CDR3 bases are TGTGCCAGCAGCCCAGGGGTGGGAACTGAAGCTTTCTTT.